This section outlines one TCR beta chain sequence together with its context. V gave up 3 bases and J gave up 2 bases, with 14 bases separating them. This CDR3 is 16 amino acids long. Germline V CDR1 and CDR2: SGHRS, YFSETQ. The data belong to a study of shared clonotypes between healthy human individuals. Sequencing used immunoSEQ multiplex PCR; TCRdb keeps in-frame clones, though not all of them. The sample records about 2 million clones, 90% to 95% being singletons. The TCR comes from a man younger than 35 in good health. The source material was naive CD4+ T cells sorted from blood. The sample's subset: CD45RA+ positively selected. The gene calls are TRBV5-1 and TRBJ1-4, with D possibly TRBD1 on 6 matching bases. The CDR3 coding sequence is TGCGCCAGCAGCTCAGGACAGTTGCATACTAATGAAAAACTGTTTTTT. It is translated as CASSSGQLHTNEKLFF.